The clone carrying this T cell receptor beta chain was picked up many times. What it recognizes is unknown. This entry is derived from a study of T-cell memory formation after mild COVID-19. Broader study findings: Cross-reactive memory seemingly joined, as some responding clones were found in pre-infection memory. Day 15 to 85 contracting clones showed balanced CD4/CD8; day 15 to 37 expanders favored CD4+. Contracting CD8+ clones were enriched in EMRA, CD4+ mainly in CM and EM.

It was 5'RACE with constant-segment primers that produced the TCR alpha and TCR beta cDNA libraries, which carried sample barcodes and UMIs. TCRdb fed the 5' RACE reads into MiXCR, producing one record per CDR3 protein. The sample records approximately 88,000 distinct CDR3 sequences, roughly 23% being singletons. Trimming shortened V by 5 bases and J by 6 bases, and 12 bases separated the two germline ends. The germline V gene has CDR1 DFQATT and CDR2 SNEGSKA (reference sequence). The CDR3 has 12 residues. This sequence originates from a young man who had mild COVID-19 (a few samples of this study predate the infection). Cell type and time point are not known. Sequencing used PBMCs or a T cell subset sorted from them (not recorded which). The chain carries TRBV20-1 and TRBJ2-3, with D tentatively TRBD2 (6 bases). CDR3 nucleotide sequence: TGCAGTGCTGACGCGGGGTCGGATACGCAGTATTTT. Translation: CSADAGSDTQYF.